The 16 T cell receptor beta chains below all came from one sample that was sequenced in a study of CD8 T cells in Susac syndrome. The RNA, roughly 0.5 to 1 ug, was put through reverse transcription using random hexamers. Each CDR3 protein is one row after TCRdb ran MiXCR on the immunoSEQ multiplex PCR reads. The table lists 150,000 to 200,000 distinct CDR3 sequences, 92% of them singletons, with approximately 0.073% in the top ten. Sequenced: CD4+ T cells from PBMCs. These receptor sequences come from a human donor in good health.

The chain employs TRBV7-2 and TRBJ2-2; 10 bases align to TRBD1. Germline loops: CDR1 SGHTA, CDR2 FQGNSA. J gave up 7 bases and V 1 base, and 3 bases lay outside the gene matches. This CDR3 has 15 amino acids. The chain's CDR3 is CASSLEGQGNGELFF. The CDR3 DNA reads TGTGCCAGCAGCTTAGAGGGACAGGGGAACGGGGAGCTGTTTTTT.

The gene calls are TRBV6-5 and TRBJ2-1; 10 bases align to TRBD1. V dropped 6 bases and J dropped 8; count of bases not matched to a gene: 10. The CDR3 consists of 15 residues. CDR1 and CDR2 from the germline V gene are MNHEY and SVGAGI. The CDR3 nucleotides are TGTGCCAGCAGCTCCCCGGGGACAGGGGTTTATGAGCAGTTCTTC. Translation: CASSSPGTGVYEQFF.

The gene calls are TRBV12-3 or TRBV12-4 and TRBJ2-3; TRBD2 matches 7 bases. V shed 4 bases, J shed 0 bases, and the junction held 4 bases outside the gene matches. The CDR3 consists of 15 residues. In DNA form, the CDR3 reads TGTGCCAGCAGTTCCGCGGGGGATAGCACAGATACGCAGTATTTT. The encoded protein is CASSSAGDSTDTQYF.

This clonotype was found once. This chain joins TRBV20-1 and TRBJ1-1, with 11 bases matching TRBD1. The CDR3 is 14 amino acids. Germline lookup yields CDR1 DFQATT and CDR2 SNEGSKA (reference sequence). V lost 2 bases, J lost 7 bases, and 6 bases stayed unmatched. The CDR3 region is CSARHGQGAFEAFF. The DNA of the CDR3 is TGCAGTGCTAGACACGGACAGGGGGCTTTTGAAGCTTTCTTT.

Points on this clonotype: At one of its ends the junction is not consistent with the germline gene, which may arise from a read error. The gene calls are TRBV29-1 and TRBJ1-1, with 7 nucleotides matching TRBD1. Germline V gene lookup returns CDR1 SQVTM and CDR2 ANQGSEA. The CDR3 covers 13 residues. The DNA of the CDR3 is TGCACCGTTGATAGGGGGCAGAACACTGAAGCTTTCTTT. Translation gives CTVDRGQNTEAFF.

This sequence joins TRBV20-1 and TRBJ1-2; 8 bases fit TRBD1. The junction had 4 bases not matched to a gene; V was cut back by 3 bases and J by 7 bases. The germline gives CDR1 DFQATT, CDR2 SNEGSKA (reference sequence). This CDR3 has 12 residues. The CDR3 nucleotides are TGCAGTGCTAGTTGGCAGGGGGCTGGCTACACCTTC. Protein: CSASWQGAGYTF.

The chain uses TRBV3-1 and TRBJ2-2; 7 nucleotides align to TRBD1. V lost 9 bases, J lost 6 bases, and 13 bases stayed unmatched. This CDR3 comprises 15 residues. CDR1 and CDR2 from the germline V gene are LGHDT and YNNKEL (reference sequence). This CDR3 is CASGSTGARAGELFF. The CDR3 coding sequence is TGTGCCAGTGGATCTACAGGGGCTAGGGCCGGGGAGCTGTTTTTT.

The gene calls are TRBV6-1 and TRBJ1-6; D is perhaps TRBD1 (6 bases). V was cut by 7 bases and J by 0 bases, with 22 bases left in between. Germline CDR1 reads MNHNS; CDR2 reads SASEGT. This CDR3 has 19 amino acids. In DNA, the CDR3 is TGTGCCAGCAAAGACAGGATCCTATGGCAGAGCTCCTATAATTCACCCCTCCACTTT. This sequence encodes CASKDRILWQSSYNSPLHF.

The rearrangement links TRBV27 to TRBJ2-1; 9 bases are a match to TRBD1. Germline loops: CDR1 MNHEY, CDR2 SMNVEV (reference sequence). V lost 6 bases to trimming and J lost 9 bases; unmatched junction nucleotides: 6. The CDR3 loop spans 13 amino acids. The CDR3 DNA reads TGTGCCAGCAGGGGACAGGGAAGAGGTGAGCAGTTCTTC. Encoded protein: CASRGQGRGEQFF.

CDR3 DNA sequence: TGCAGCGTTGTCCGGGACAGGGGGCTCGATGGCTACACCTTC. It translates to CSVVRDRGLDGYTF. The chain has TRBV29-1 and TRBJ1-2; 12 bases are shared with TRBD1. Germline V gives CDR1 SQVTM, CDR2 ANQGSEA. The CDR3 totals 14 residues. After removal of 4 bases from V and 6 bases from J, the junction contained 6 bases not matched to a gene.

The chain couples TRBV29-1 to TRBJ1-1; 8 bases map to TRBD1. The germline CDR1 and CDR2 sequences are SQVTM and ANQGSEA. This CDR3 contains 13 residues. V shed 6 bases and J 5 bases; nucleotides not matched to a gene: 8. The CDR3, as DNA: TGCAGCGTGGGAGAACAGGGGGGGACTGAAGCTTTCTTT. It yields the protein CSVGEQGGTEAFF.

The chain joins TRBV6-2 or TRBV6-3 to TRBJ1-4; D uncertain. Trimming shortened V by 6 bases and J by 8 bases, and 10 bases separated the two germline ends. This CDR3 contains 12 residues. Germline CDR1 and CDR2: MNHEY and SVGEGT. CDR3 sequence (DNA): TGTGCCAGCAGCTTCTGGAGGGAAAAACTGTTTTTT. Its translation: CASSFWREKLFF.

The J gene is TRBJ1-1, the V gene TRBV7-2, with D hard to call. V was shortened by 2 bases and J by 0 bases, with 4 bases between the two germline ends. Germline loops: CDR1 SGHTA, CDR2 FQGNSA. This CDR3 spans 13 amino acids. DNA of the CDR3: TGTGCCAGCAGCTTACATCTGAACACTGAAGCTTTCTTT. This sequence encodes CASSLHLNTEAFF. The full variable domain, rest sourced from reference TRBV7-2 and TRBJ1-1, is GAGVSQSPSNKVTEKGKDVELRCDPISGHTALYWYRQSLGQGLEFLIYFQGNSAPDKSGLPSDRFSAERTGGSVSTLTIQRTQQEDSAVYLCASSLHLNTEAFFGQGTRLTVV.

This clonotype came up once. The chain is built from TRBV2 and TRBJ1-4, with D possibly TRBD1 on 6 matching bases. The CDR3 runs 14 residues. Trimming left V 3 bases short and J 5 bases short, with 10 bases between. Germline loops: CDR1 SNHLY, CDR2 FYNNEI. CDR3 residues: CASSDGQGNEKLFF. CDR3 DNA sequence: TGTGCCAGCAGTGATGGCCAGGGGAATGAAAAACTGTTTTTT.

The chain links TRBV4-2 to TRBJ2-1; 14 nucleotides line up with TRBD2. With V trimmed by 3 bases and J by 8 bases, 6 bases remained unmatched. This CDR3 contains 16 residues. Looked up from germline, CDR1 is LGHNA and CDR2 is YNFKEQ. CDR3: CASSQSGTSGSYEQFF. In nucleotides, the CDR3 is TGTGCCAGCAGCCAGAGCGGGACTAGCGGGAGTTATGAGCAGTTCTTC.

This chain joins TRBV5-4 and TRBJ2-7; D ambiguous. This CDR3 has 14 residues. The V end was cut by 0 bases, the J end by 4 bases, with 11 bases between. Germline V gene data show CDR1 as SGHNT and CDR2 as YYREEE (reference sequence). The CDR3 reads CASSLGGRLYEQYF. The CDR3 DNA sequence: TGTGCCAGCAGCTTGGGCGGACGTCTATACGAGCAGTACTTC.